The clone carrying this T cell receptor beta chain has at least ten counts. What it binds is not known. The sample comes from a study of T cell repertoires in cytomegalovirus infection. V lost 4 bases to trimming and J lost 10 bases; unmatched junction nucleotides: 6. The CDR3 runs 14 residues. Germline lookup yields CDR1 SGHTA and CDR2 FQGNSA. TCRdb reprocessed the reads with MiXCR, giving one entry per CDR3 protein. The table includes 350,000 to 450,000 distinct CDR3 sequences, approximately 18% detected once. Study outcomes and limitations: Dominating the ex vivo response were HLA-C-restricted CMV-specific TCR beta clonotypes.

This sequence originates from a human donor in good health (CMV status not recorded). Some clones in this sample may be carry-over from other donors' samples. The V gene is TRBV7-2, the J gene TRBJ1-6; TRBD1 matches at 8 bases. What was sequenced was PBMCs. DNA for the CDR3: TGTGCCAGCAGCTCGACAGGGGAGTCATCACCCCTCCACTTT. Residues: CASSSTGESSPLHF.